Shown below are 26 T cell receptor beta chains from a single sample sequenced in a study of read filtering for tumor transcriptome and immune sequencing. From about 400 ng of RNA, a library with molecular barcoded alpha/delta and beta/gamma adaptors was made. TCRdb re-called the reads with MiXCR, one entry per CDR3 protein. The table has more than 100,000 distinct CDR3 sequences, roughly 13% seen once. Sequenced: a population of CD138-negative cells sorted from bone marrow. The source of these receptors is a donor over 35 with multiple myeloma.

This clonotype was detected ten times or more. The chain links TRBV28 to TRBJ1-2; no clear D gene. This CDR3 is 15 amino acids long. The V end was cut by 3 bases, the J end by 4 bases, with 15 bases between. CDR1 is MDHEN and CDR2 is SYDVKM in the germline V gene. CDR3 amino acids: CASSLDLTTFYGYTF. In nucleotides, the CDR3 is TGTGCCAGCAGTTTGGACCTGACCACCTTCTATGGCTACACCTTC.

This clonotype was seen a handful of times. Here the CDR3 reads CASSQAGGGPNEQFF. DNA of the CDR3: TGCGCCAGCAGCCAAGCGGGGGGAGGGCCAAATGAGCAGTTCTTC. The chain uses TRBV4-1 and TRBJ2-1; 7 nucleotides match TRBD2. The J segment lost 7 bases and the V segment lost 1 base, leaving 7 bases of the junction unmatched. Per the germline V gene, CDR1 is MGHRA and CDR2 is YSYEKL. This CDR3 has 15 residues.

This clonotype was counted many times. The rearrangement links TRBV28 to TRBJ2-3; 8 bases are shared with TRBD1. Germline V gives CDR1 MDHEN, CDR2 SYDVKM. V shed 5 bases and J 4 bases; nucleotides not matched to a gene: 5. The CDR3 runs to 14 residues. The CDR3 is CASSLQQGADTQYF. Here the CDR3 DNA reads TGTGCCAGCAGTCTACAACAGGGGGCAGATACGCAGTATTTT. Using reference TRBV28 and TRBJ2-3 for the parts outside the CDR3, the full variable domain is DVKVTQSSRYLVKRTGEKVFLECVQDMDHENMFWYRQDPGLGLRLIYFSYDVKMKEKGDIPEGYSVSREKKERFSLILESASTNQTSMYLCASSLQQGADTQYFGPGTRLTVL.

V usage is TRBV5-6 and J usage is TRBJ1-5; a possible D gene is TRBD1 (5 bases). CDR1 and CDR2 (germline): SGHDT, YYEEEE. Trimming left V 0 bases short and J 1 base short, with 11 bases between. CDR3 length: 16 amino acids. In DNA, the CDR3 is TGTGCCAGCAGCTTGGGGGGCCAGGGAAGCAATCAGCCCCAGCATTTT. Translating gives CASSLGGQGSNQPQHF.

This clonotype was seen at least ten times. The chain links TRBV5-1 to TRBJ2-1, with D possibly TRBD2 on 6 matching bases. The V gene's germline CDR1 is SGHRS and CDR2 YFSETQ. V was shortened by 3 bases and J by 7 bases, with 11 bases between the two germline ends. This CDR3 has 13 amino acids. The CDR3 is CASSSGASNEQFF. The DNA of the CDR3 is TGCGCCAGCAGCTCGGGAGCCTCAAATGAGCAGTTCTTC.

This clonotype was counted many times. The V gene is TRBV2, the J gene TRBJ2-2; D not certain. The V gene lost 0 bases and the J gene lost 3 bases, with 8 bases spanning the gap. The germline V gene encodes CDR1 SNHLY and CDR2 FYNNEI. The CDR3 runs 15 residues. CDR3 region: CASSEASGDTGELFF. The CDR3 bases are TGTGCCAGCAGTGAAGCTAGTGGGGACACCGGGGAGCTGTTTTTT.

This clonotype was recorded many times. This chain links TRBV29-1 with TRBJ1-1; D not certain. The V gene lost 6 bases and the J gene lost 1 base, with 12 bases spanning the gap. This CDR3 contains 13 residues. Germline CDR1 and CDR2: SQVTM and ANQGSEA. CDR3 sequence: CSVMTPPNTEAFF. CDR3 coding DNA: TGCAGCGTAATGACACCGCCGAACACTGAAGCTTTCTTT.

This clonotype has ten or more counts. The J gene is TRBJ2-7, the V gene TRBV7-3, with 8 bases lining up with TRBD2. The CDR3 runs 15 residues. With 5 bases clipped from V and 6 bases from J, the junction kept 12 bases outside the gene matches. Germline V gene lookup returns CDR1 SGHTA and CDR2 FQGTGA. As DNA, the CDR3 is TGTGCCAGCAGCCCAGGGAGCGGGAGTAGAGCCGAGCAGTACTTC. Amino acids: CASSPGSGSRAEQYF.

This clonotype showed up many times. CDR3 sequence (DNA): TGCGCCAGCAGCTTGGGAACGGGCCGGAGGCAAGAGACCCAGTACTTC. Protein sequence: CASSLGTGRRQETQYF. V and J are TRBV5-1 and TRBJ2-5, with a weak D call TRBD2 (5 bases). The CDR3 sequence is 16 residues long. CDR1 is SGHRS, CDR2 YFSETQ, per germline. Trimming took 0 bases from V and 2 from J, leaving 14 bases between them.

As regards this clonotype: A read error is possible here, since a much larger clone lies one base away. CDR3 sequence: CASNHPGAVGYGYTF. CDR3 nucleotide sequence: TGCGCCAGCAACCATCCCGGGGCGGTCGGCTATGGCTACACCTTC. The V gene is TRBV4-1, the J gene TRBJ1-2; the D gene is possibly TRBD1 (5 bases). Germline loops: CDR1 MGHRA, CDR2 YSYEKL. The CDR3 runs to 15 residues. V was cut by 7 bases and J by 4 bases, with 19 bases left in between.

The sample holds many counts of this clonotype. The chain employs TRBV6-5 and TRBJ1-5; tentative D call: TRBD1 (5 bases). CDR3 length equals 18 residues. Germline V gene lookup returns CDR1 MNHEY and CDR2 SVGAGI. V was shortened by 6 bases and J by 6 bases, with 27 bases between the two germline ends. The chain's CDR3 is CASSRFAPKSGQGQPQHF. The CDR3 DNA reads TGTGCCAGCAGCCGCTTTGCCCCCAAATCGGGTCAGGGTCAGCCCCAGCATTTT.

This clonotype was seen at least ten times. This chain joins TRBV6-1 and TRBJ1-2; 11 nucleotides match TRBD1. The germline V gene has CDR1 MNHNS and CDR2 SASEGT. This CDR3 is 14 amino acids long. After removal of 6 bases from V and 8 bases from J, the junction contained 8 bases not matched to a gene. The CDR3 loop is CASRETGTGGGYTF. The CDR3 nucleotides are TGTGCCAGCAGAGAGACTGGGACAGGGGGAGGCTACACCTTC.

This clonotype occurred many times. The rearrangement joins TRBV11-2 to TRBJ2-4, with 7 bases that match TRBD2. In germline, CDR1 is SGHAT, CDR2 FQNNGV. The J segment lost 3 bases and the V segment lost 5 bases, leaving 4 bases of the junction unmatched. The CDR3 spans 14 residues. CDR3 sequence (DNA): TGTGCCAGCAGCCCCTCTAGCGGCAAAAACATTCAGTACTTC. Encoded protein: CASSPSSGKNIQYF.

This sequence joins TRBV10-3 and TRBJ2-2; 10 bases agree with TRBD1. The V gene end was trimmed by 4 bases and the J gene end by 6 bases; junction bases not matched to a gene: 8. CDR1 and CDR2 (germline): ENHRY, SYGVKD. The CDR3 consists of 16 residues. The CDR3 reads CAISVTGTGDAGELFF. CDR3 DNA sequence: TGTGCCATCAGTGTGACCGGGACAGGGGACGCCGGGGAGCTGTTTTTT.

This clonotype was seen at least ten times. The chain recombines TRBV7-2 with TRBJ1-4; no definite D call. The germline CDR1 and CDR2 sequences are SGHTA and FQGNSA. This CDR3 is built from 13 residues. Trimming pared 5 bases from V and 7 bases from J, leaving 11 bases between. The chain's CDR3 is CASSPRAGEKLFF. The CDR3 nucleotides read TGTGCCAGCAGCCCCCGGGCGGGTGAAAAACTGTTTTTT.

This clonotype was found a few times. The chain recombines TRBV29-1 with TRBJ2-1, with 7 bases matching TRBD2. Unmatched junction bases numbered 6, after V lost 4 bases and J lost 0 bases. Germline assignment: CDR1 SQVTM and CDR2 ANQGSEA. CDR3 length: 15 residues. The CDR3 region has the DNA TGCAGCGTTGTCGGCGGCGGGAGCTCCTACAATGAGCAGTTCTTC. Amino acids: CSVVGGGSSYNEQFF.

This clonotype showed up many times. The rearrangement links TRBV9 to TRBJ2-6; D is unclear. The V end was cut by 0 bases, the J end by 0 bases, with 4 bases between. In germline, CDR1 is SGDLS, CDR2 YYNGEE. This CDR3 has 15 amino acids. The CDR3 DNA is TGTGCCAGCAGCGTAGAGTACTCTGGGGCCAACGTCCTGACTTTC. Translating gives CASSVEYSGANVLTF. The variable domain in full, completed from reference TRBV9 and TRBJ2-6, reads DSGVTQTPKHLITATGQRVTLRCSPRSGDLSVYWYQQSLDQGLQFLIQYYNGEERAKGNILERFSAQQFPDLHSELNLSSLELGDSALYFCASSVEYSGANVLTFGAGSRLTVL.

The table lists this clonotype with many counts. This sequence joins TRBV4-1 and TRBJ2-3; tentatively, D is TRBD1 or TRBD2 (5 bases each). Germline CDR1 and CDR2: MGHRA and YSYEKL. CDR3 size: 16 residues. Deletions cut 1 base from V and 4 bases from J, with 15 bases between. CDR3 residues: CASSQGRGTGSDTQYF. For the CDR3, the DNA is TGCGCCAGCAGCCAAGGAAGAGGGACGGGCTCAGATACGCAGTATTTT.

This clonotype was observed a handful of times. J is TRBJ2-2 and V is TRBV19, with 12 bases fitting TRBD2. The V gene's germline CDR1 is LNHDA and CDR2 SQIVND (reference sequence). This CDR3 spans 16 amino acids. The ends lost 6 bases at V and 2 bases at J; junction bases unmatched: 4. CDR3 region: CASRTSGSANTGELFF. Written as DNA, the CDR3 is TGTGCCAGTAGGACTAGCGGGAGTGCTAACACCGGGGAGCTGTTTTTT.

Concerning this clonotype itself: This sequence may be a read error, since a much larger clone differs from it by one base. The V and J genes are TRBV7-8 and TRBJ2-5, with D perhaps matching TRBD2 (5 bases). CDR3 size: 14 residues. The germline gives CDR1 SGHVS, CDR2 FQNEAQ. The CDR3 DNA reads TGTGCCAGCAGCAGGACTGGAGGATTGATGACCCGGTACTTC. Translation: CASSRTGGLMTRYF.

To note about this clonotype: A much larger clone lies one base from this, so it may be a read error. This chain uses TRBV3-1 with TRBJ2-6; D gene unclear. V lost 4 bases and J 2 bases, leaving 9 bases between the germline ends. Germline-derived CDR1 and CDR2 are LGHDT and YNNKEL (reference sequence). The CDR3 runs 15 residues. The CDR3 region is CASSRGETGANVLTF. In DNA form, the CDR3 reads TGTGCCAGCAGCCGAGGAGAAACTGGGGCCAACGTCCTGACTTTC.

This clonotype was seen many times. V gene TRBV9 combines with J gene TRBJ2-3, with D possibly being TRBD2 (6 bases). The CDR3 is 14 residues long. In germline, CDR1 is SGDLS, CDR2 YYNGEE. Between the trimmed V and J ends, which lost 1 base and 4 bases, there was a span of 10 bases. The CDR3 DNA follows: TGTGCCAGCAGCGTACTCGGGAGTGCAGATACGCAGTATTTT. Its translation is CASSVLGSADTQYF. The full variable domain, with the rest looked up from reference TRBV9 and TRBJ2-3, is DSGVTQTPKHLITATGQRVTLRCSPRSGDLSVYWYQQSLDQGLQFLIQYYNGEERAKGNILERFSAQQFPDLHSELNLSSLELGDSALYFCASSVLGSADTQYFGPGTRLTVL.

The J gene is TRBJ2-7, the V gene TRBV3-1, with 10 bases lining up with TRBD2. Germline assignment: CDR1 LGHDT and CDR2 YNNKEL (reference sequence). The CDR3 is 15 amino acids. The V and J ends lost 3 bases and 0 bases, in that order; junction bases with no gene match: 2. The CDR3 is CASSQGLASSYEQYF. The CDR3 nucleotides are TGTGCCAGCAGCCAGGGACTAGCGAGCTCCTACGAGCAGTACTTC.

The gene calls are TRBV24-1 and TRBJ2-1; TRBD2 aligns across 9 bases. With 4 bases clipped from V and 15 bases from J, the junction kept 18 bases outside the gene matches. Germline V lookup: CDR1 KGHDR, CDR2 SFDVKD. This CDR3 spans 16 amino acids. The DNA for the CDR3 is TGTGCCACCAGTGACCCGTCGGGGTCTAGCGGGATTTTATGGTTCTTC. Protein: CATSDPSGSSGILWFF.

As for this clonotype: A read error may explain this, as a much larger clone is one base away. The conserved final phenylalanine or tryptophan is absent from the CDR3, which likely points to a read error. V and J are TRBV5-1 and TRBJ2-7, with D unresolved. The CDR3 totals 13 residues. Germline values: CDR1 SGHRS, CDR2 YFSETQ. V lost 0 bases and J lost 2, with 6 bases in between. DNA for the CDR3: TGCGCCAGCAGCTTGGTTTCCCCCTACGAGCAGTACCTC. Protein product: CASSLVSPYEQYL.

This clonotype was recorded at least ten times. The chain couples TRBV20-1 to TRBJ2-7; TRBD2 might be the D (6 bases). The CDR3 totals 13 residues. V was clipped by 5 bases and J by 1 base, with 12 bases between them. Germline CDR1 and CDR2: DFQATT and SNEGSKA (reference sequence). The CDR3 spells CSAPSGQSYEQYF. CDR3 nucleotides: TGCAGTGCTCCCAGCGGGCAATCCTACGAGCAGTACTTC.